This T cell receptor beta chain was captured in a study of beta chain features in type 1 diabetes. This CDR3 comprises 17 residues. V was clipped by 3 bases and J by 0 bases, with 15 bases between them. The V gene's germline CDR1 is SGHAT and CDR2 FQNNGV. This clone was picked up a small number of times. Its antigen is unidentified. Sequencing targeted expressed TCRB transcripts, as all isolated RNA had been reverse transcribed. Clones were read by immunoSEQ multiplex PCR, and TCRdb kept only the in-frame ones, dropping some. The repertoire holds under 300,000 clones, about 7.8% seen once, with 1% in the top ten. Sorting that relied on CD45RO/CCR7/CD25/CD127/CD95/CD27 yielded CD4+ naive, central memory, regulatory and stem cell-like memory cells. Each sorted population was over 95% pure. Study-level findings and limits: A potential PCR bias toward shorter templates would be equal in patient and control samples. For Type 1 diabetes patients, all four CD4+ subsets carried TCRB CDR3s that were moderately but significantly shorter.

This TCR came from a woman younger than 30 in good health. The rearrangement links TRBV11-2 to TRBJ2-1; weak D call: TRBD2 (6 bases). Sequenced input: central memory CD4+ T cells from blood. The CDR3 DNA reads TGTGCCAGCAGCTTTATGACACTGACTAGCTCCTACAATGAGCAGTTCTTC. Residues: CASSFMTLTSSYNEQFF.